This TCR beta chain comes out of a study of CD8+CD57+ T cells in acquired aplastic anemia (dated by TCRdb to the late 2010s). Study-level background: A mean of about 3.2 ug of DNA, ranging from about 0.19 to 30 ug, was extracted from sorted CD4+ and CD8+ cells. Mean read counts for healthy donor samples were some 10 million for CD4+ cells and fewer than 12 million for CD8+ cells.

Genomic DNA served as template for TCR beta VDJ combination and CDR3 sequence profiling. An Illumina HiSeq 2000 was used for TCR repertoire sequencing. As for the original processing: TRBV/TRBJ rearrangement plots, CDR3 size and DJ length profiles, and Simpson's diversity index were used to assess repertoires. Whichever DNA sequence was most abundant in the deep sequencing data was defined as the immunodominant clone. CDR3 amino acid sequences were checked for sharing across subjects and were also compared against the VDJdb database and published repertoires. In-frame beta chains were kept once TCRdb had trimmed the public reads at Q25 with fastp and called clones with MiXCR. Under each unique CDR3 protein, matching rows form one entry showing the most common genes and DNA. V and J calls and clone size were set by TCRdb, not the authors. The sample data list 95,000 to 120,000 distinct CDR3 sequences, and around 53% of these were observed just once. The ten top clones hold roughly a third of the sample.

This clonotype came up many times. Its antigen has not been determined. Base qualities are not recorded, but no much larger clone differs from it by a single base. What the authors observed across the whole study: No significant difference in CD8+ Simpson's diversity was found between patients and healthy controls (P=0.060). Twenty-nine CD8+ CDR3 sequences were shared between patients and controls but appeared highly expressed in patients and within their immunodominant clones.

The study deep-sequenced TCR repertoires of sorted CD4+ and CD8+ blood T cells from severe aplastic anemia patients and healthy subjects. Ficoll-Paque density gradient centrifugation was used to isolate peripheral blood mononuclear cells. CD4+ and CD8+ T cells were sorted by FACS or magnetic beads before DNA extraction. The receptor comes from a human donor in good health, serving as a control. Sample: sorted CD4+, CD8+, or CD8+CD57+ T cells (not recorded which) from PBMCs.

The nucleotide sequence is TGCGCCAGCAGCCCGGAGGCGGGGGCGGTAGATACGCAGTATTTT. It is translated as CASSPEAGAVDTQYF. The chain uses TRBV4-3 and TRBJ2-3; a weak D assignment points to TRBD2 (7 bases agree). The germline V gene specifies LGHNA as CDR1 and YSLEER as CDR2. Including cysteine and phenylalanine, the CDR3 has 15 amino acids. CDR3 DNA only is kept here, 45 bases in frame from base 1. V sheds 4 bases and J sheds 5 bases, leaving 16 bases between their ends.